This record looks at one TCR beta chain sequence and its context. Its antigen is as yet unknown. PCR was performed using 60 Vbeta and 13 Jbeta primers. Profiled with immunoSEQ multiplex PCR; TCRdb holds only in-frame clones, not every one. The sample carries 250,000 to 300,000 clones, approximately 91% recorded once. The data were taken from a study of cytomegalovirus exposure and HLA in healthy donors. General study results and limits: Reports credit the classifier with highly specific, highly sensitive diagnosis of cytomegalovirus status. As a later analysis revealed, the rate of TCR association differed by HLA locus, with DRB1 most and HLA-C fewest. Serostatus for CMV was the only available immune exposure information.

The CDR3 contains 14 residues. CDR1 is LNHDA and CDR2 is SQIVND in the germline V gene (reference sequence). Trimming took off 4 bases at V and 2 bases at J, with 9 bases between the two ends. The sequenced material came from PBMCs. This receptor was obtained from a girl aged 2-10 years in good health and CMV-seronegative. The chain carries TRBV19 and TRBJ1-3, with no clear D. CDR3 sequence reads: CASSNTETGNTIYF. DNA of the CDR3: TGTGCCAGTAGTAACACAGAAACTGGAAACACCATATATTTT.